This T cell receptor (beta chain) was identified in a study of blood T cell repertoires in COVID-19. Study at large: Specimens from acute and convalescent COVID-19 originated in the United States, Italy and Spain. Sources were T cells, B-cell-depleted T cells, or PBMCs; the material itself was cDNA or gDNA.

Clones were sequenced by immunoSEQ multiplex PCR, and TCRdb holds only the in-frame ones, with some missing. The sample shows around 180,000 clones, approximately 83% of them seen only once. Only one count was recorded for this clone. The CDR3 contains 18 residues. Germline trimming cut 1 base from V and 1 base from J; bases unmatched to any gene: 4. Germline V gene data show CDR1 as LGHNA and CDR2 as YSLEER. The chain combines TRBV4-3 with TRBJ2-2, with 12 bases lining up with TRBD2. The sample comprised peripheral blood. The source of this sequence is a human donor with active or convalescent COVID-19. The donor label of this sample is uncertain. The CDR3 region is CASSQGLAGAGNTGELFF. The CDR3 DNA reads as TGCGCCAGCAGCCAAGGACTAGCGGGGGCCGGGAACACCGGGGAGCTGTTTTTT.